This is a list of T cell receptor beta chains from one sample in a study of T cells in Graves' hyperthyroidism and ophthalmopathy. One entry per CDR3 protein, called by TCRdb with MiXCR from the multiplex PCR reads. The sample contains about 710,000 distinct CDR3 sequences, about 16% of which appear only once. The sequenced sample was blood. The origin of the receptors is a man aged 18 to 29 with Graves' hyperthyroidism. Both conserved end residues are part of each CDR3. Each record gives: J gene, V gene, CDR3 protein.

TRBJ1-4,TRBV20-1,CSARGPDSSGEKLFF
TRBJ2-3,TRBV3-1,CASSQGRATGDFSTDTQYF
TRBJ1-1,TRBV9,CASSVSVGTEAFF
TRBJ2-7,TRBV6-5,CASSSLGRAPYEQYF
TRBJ2-7,TRBV11-2,CASSLTGVHEQYF
TRBJ1-5,TRBV18,CASSPRPGRYQPQHF
TRBJ1-5,TRBV6-1,CASSEIGEINQPQHF
TRBJ2-7,TRBV11-2,CASSPGKSSGDTYEQYF
TRBJ2-1,TRBV30,CAWGAGGAYNEQFF
TRBJ1-3,TRBV27,CARADSLSSGNTIYF
TRBJ2-5,TRBV9,CASSATSGNTETQYF
TRBJ2-1,TRBV19,CASSMGKGVLANEQFF
TRBJ2-5,TRBV7-3,CASSLLWGETQYF
TRBJ2-7,TRBV29-1,CSVGTSGGREQYF
TRBJ2-3,TRBV5-4,CASSSSGRNATDTQYF
TRBJ2-1,TRBV12-3/TRBV12-4,CASSGPRNEQFF
TRBJ2-3,TRBV20-1,CSALYGLAGGRDTQYF
TRBJ2-2,TRBV20-1,CSAIPLAGNKRGTGELFF
TRBJ1-1,TRBV2,CASSEALYSGGGWTEAFF
TRBJ2-7,TRBV12-3/TRBV12-4,CASSVLRDNEQYF
TRBJ2-5,TRBV3-1,CASSQEQGIETQYF
TRBJ2-5,TRBV20-1,CSGLGLAETQYF
TRBJ2-1,TRBV3-1,CASSQSAGEQFF
TRBJ2-2,TRBV19,CASSMRVAGARTGELFF
TRBJ2-1,TRBV10-2,CASSDWNEQFF
TRBJ1-5,TRBV11-2,CASSLEPGQGRQPQHF
TRBJ2-2,TRBV6-2/TRBV6-3,CASSGGAFTGELFF
TRBJ1-5,TRBV4-1,CASSAQGHSNQPQHF
TRBJ2-5,TRBV20-1,CSADPRLGVETQYF
TRBJ1-2,TRBV9,CASSKRDTNYGYTF
TRBJ2-5,TRBV12-3/TRBV12-4,CASSLSSLQGETQYF
TRBJ2-5,TRBV28,CASSFLARTETQYF
TRBJ1-1,TRBV20-1,CSASRFGAGVNTEAFF
TRBJ2-7,TRBV27,CASSPTHEVTIYEQYF
TRBJ2-5,TRBV12-3/TRBV12-4,CASMGGRRETQYF
TRBJ2-3,TRBV9,CASSVGPSGRSTDTQYF
TRBJ1-2,TRBV28,CASSSTGGGYTF
TRBJ2-3,TRBV28,CASSSSAREWADTQYF
TRBJ1-1,TRBV28,CASSLLFGGRNTEAFF
TRBJ2-1,TRBV11-2,CASRPSGDSSYNEQFF
TRBJ2-1,TRBV28,CASSLLAGVEQFF
TRBJ2-3,TRBV29-1,CSAVSGRTDTQYF
TRBJ1-5,TRBV7-2,CASSLRSNQPQHF
TRBJ2-7,TRBV6-2/TRBV6-3,CASSWGFRATYEQYF
TRBJ2-7,TRBV11-3,CASSRGGPGEQYF
TRBJ1-4,TRBV5-1,CASSPGQTIGNEKLFF
TRBJ2-7,TRBV11-2,CASSSTGEQYF
TRBJ2-7,TRBV7-9,CASSPPLRVFYEQYF
TRBJ2-5,TRBV7-9,CASSATDGKADQETQYF
TRBJ2-3,TRBV2,CASSDGGSDTQYF
TRBJ1-5,TRBV20-1,CSAVGAGTGSFQPQHF
TRBJ2-7,TRBV7-9,CASSPIGRTRSDEQYF
TRBJ2-1,TRBV5-1,CASSPQPTGRSFF
TRBJ2-4,TRBV20-1,CSARALGGALTKNIQYF
TRBJ2-1,TRBV5-4,CASSFKAGVREQFF